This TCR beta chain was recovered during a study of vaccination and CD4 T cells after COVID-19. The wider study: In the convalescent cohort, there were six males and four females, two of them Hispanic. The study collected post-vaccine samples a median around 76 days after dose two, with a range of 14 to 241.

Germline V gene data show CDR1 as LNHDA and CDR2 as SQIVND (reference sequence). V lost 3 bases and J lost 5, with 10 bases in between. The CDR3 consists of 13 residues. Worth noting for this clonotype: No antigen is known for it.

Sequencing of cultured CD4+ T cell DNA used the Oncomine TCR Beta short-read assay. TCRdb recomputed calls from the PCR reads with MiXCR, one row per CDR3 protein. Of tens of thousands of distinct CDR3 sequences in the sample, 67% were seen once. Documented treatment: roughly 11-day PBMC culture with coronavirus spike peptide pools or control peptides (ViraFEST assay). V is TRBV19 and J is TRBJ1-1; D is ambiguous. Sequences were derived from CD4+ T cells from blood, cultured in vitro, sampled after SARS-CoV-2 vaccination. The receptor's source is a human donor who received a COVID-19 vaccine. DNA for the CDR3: TGTGCCAGTAGTATCATGGGGAGGACTGAAGCTTTCTTT. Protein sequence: CASSIMGRTEAFF.